These 5 T cell receptor beta chains came from one sample sequenced in a study of blood T cell repertoires in COVID-19. Some clones are missing from TCRdb's copy, which holds only in-frame ones; the method was immunoSEQ multiplex PCR. This sample has 90,000 to 140,000 clones, with 85% to 90% found just once. The specimen sequenced was peripheral blood. These TCRs come from a man aged 45-60 years with acute or convalescent COVID-19.

This rearrangement joins TRBV6-1 to TRBJ1-5, with D possibly TRBD1 on 5 matching bases. Germline lookup yields CDR1 MNHNS and CDR2 SASEGT. V lost 3 bases and J lost 4, with 13 bases in between. There are 15 residues in the CDR3. The CDR3 is CASSDKDTWNQPQHF. DNA of the CDR3: TGTGCCAGCAGTGATAAGGACACTTGGAATCAGCCCCAGCATTTT.

The chain couples TRBV27 to TRBJ1-5, with TRBD1 identical over 7 bases. The V gene's germline CDR1 is MNHEY and CDR2 SMNVEV (reference sequence). The CDR3 totals 15 residues. Germline trimming cut 7 bases from V and 0 bases from J; bases unmatched to any gene: 6. The CDR3 loop is CASIMTGYSNQPQHF. As DNA, the CDR3 is TGTGCCAGCATAATGACAGGGTATAGCAATCAGCCCCAGCATTTT.

This clone was recorded once. DNA for the CDR3: TGCAGTGCTAATGAGGGTCGGGTAGCTGAAGCTTTCTTT. Amino acid sequence: CSANEGRVAEAFF. The chain is built from TRBV20-1 and TRBJ1-1, with D hard to call. The germline V gene encodes CDR1 DFQATT and CDR2 SNEGSKA (reference sequence). Trimming pared 4 bases from V and 6 bases from J, leaving 15 bases between. The length of the CDR3 is 13 residues.

CDR3 amino acids: CASYRGSSGNTIYF. The DNA of the CDR3 is TGTGCCAGTTACAGGGGCAGCTCTGGAAACACCATATATTTT. This chain connects TRBV6-5 to TRBJ1-3, with 7 positions matching TRBD1. The CDR3 covers 14 residues. J was trimmed by 0 bases and V by 9 bases; bases with no gene match: 5. Germline V lookup: CDR1 MNHEY, CDR2 SVGAGI.

J is TRBJ2-7 and V is TRBV12-3 or TRBV12-4; a possible D gene is TRBD2 (6 bases). Trimming took 6 bases from V and 5 from J, leaving 11 bases between them. The CDR3 runs to 12 residues. DNA of the CDR3: TGTGCCAGCAGCCCGGGAGTAAACGAGCAGTACTTC. Its translation: CASSPGVNEQYF.